These T cell receptor beta chains were read from a single sample in a study of blood T cell repertoires in COVID-19. Data came from immunoSEQ multiplex PCR; TCRdb stores just in-frame clones and leaves some out. This table has hundreds of thousands of clones, 90% appearing once. The sequenced sample was PBMCs or T cells enriched from blood (not recorded which). The source is a young woman with acute COVID-19. Both conserved end residues are trimmed from each CDR3. The order of the fields is V gene, CDR3 protein.

TRBV11-3 ASSEGASTDTQY
TRBV2 ASGASLGNRETQY
TRBV4-1 ASSQFQGRYTEAF
TRBV12-3/TRBV12-4 ATATGTDTQY
TRBV4-1 ASSGPSGSSSYNEQF
TRBV11-2 ASSLGGGVNQPQH
TRBV7-2 ASSSTRVYEQY
TRBV4-2 ASSQVAGVGGELF
TRBV3-1/TRBV3-2 ASSQARTSGTSSYEQY
TRBV5-5 ASSLDIFPALNEQF
TRBV27 ASSLGGATEAF
TRBV19 ASSPGGTARGSNQPQH
TRBV7-3 ASSGTGGTGELF
TRBV9 ASSPRSSGYNEQF
TRBV23-1 ASSQLCVTGGLRAF